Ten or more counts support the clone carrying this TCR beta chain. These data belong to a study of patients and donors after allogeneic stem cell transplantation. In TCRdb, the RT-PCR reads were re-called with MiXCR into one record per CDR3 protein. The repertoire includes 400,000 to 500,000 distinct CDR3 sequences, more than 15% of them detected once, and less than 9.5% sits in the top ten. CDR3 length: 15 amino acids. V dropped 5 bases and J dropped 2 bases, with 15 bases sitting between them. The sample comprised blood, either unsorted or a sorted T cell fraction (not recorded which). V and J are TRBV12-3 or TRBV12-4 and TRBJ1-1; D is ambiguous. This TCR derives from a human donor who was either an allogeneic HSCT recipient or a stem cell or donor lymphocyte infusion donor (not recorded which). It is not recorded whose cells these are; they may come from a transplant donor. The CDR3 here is CASSTPTQGNTEAFF. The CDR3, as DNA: TGTGCCAGCAGTACCCCGACCCAAGGCAACACTGAAGCTTTCTTT.